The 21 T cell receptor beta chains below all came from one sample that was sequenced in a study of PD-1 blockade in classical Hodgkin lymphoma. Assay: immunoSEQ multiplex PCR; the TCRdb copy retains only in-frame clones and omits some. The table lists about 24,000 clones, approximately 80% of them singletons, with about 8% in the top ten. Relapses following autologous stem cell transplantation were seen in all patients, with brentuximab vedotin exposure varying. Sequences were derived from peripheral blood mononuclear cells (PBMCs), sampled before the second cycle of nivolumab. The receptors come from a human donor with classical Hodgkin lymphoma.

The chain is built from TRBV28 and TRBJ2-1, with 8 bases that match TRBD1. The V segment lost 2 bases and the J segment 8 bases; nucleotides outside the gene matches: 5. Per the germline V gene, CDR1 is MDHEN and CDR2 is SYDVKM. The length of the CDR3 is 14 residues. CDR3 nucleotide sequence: TGTGCCAGCAGTTTACAGGGGGCCCTCGATGAGCAGTTCTTC. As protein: CASSLQGALDEQFF.

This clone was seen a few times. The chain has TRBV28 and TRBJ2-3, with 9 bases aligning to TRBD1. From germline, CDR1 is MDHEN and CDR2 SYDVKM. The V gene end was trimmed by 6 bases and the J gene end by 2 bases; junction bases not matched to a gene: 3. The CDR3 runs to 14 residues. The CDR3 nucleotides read TGTGCCAGCAGGCGACAGGGGGTCACAGATACGCAGTATTTT. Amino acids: CASRRQGVTDTQYF.

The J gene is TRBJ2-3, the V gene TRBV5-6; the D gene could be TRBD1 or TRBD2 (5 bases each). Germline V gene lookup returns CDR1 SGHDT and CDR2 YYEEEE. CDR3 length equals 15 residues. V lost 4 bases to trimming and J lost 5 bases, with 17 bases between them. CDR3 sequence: CASSPLSGAGDTQYF. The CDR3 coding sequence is TGTGCCAGCAGCCCCTTGAGTGGGGCGGGAGATACGCAGTATTTT.

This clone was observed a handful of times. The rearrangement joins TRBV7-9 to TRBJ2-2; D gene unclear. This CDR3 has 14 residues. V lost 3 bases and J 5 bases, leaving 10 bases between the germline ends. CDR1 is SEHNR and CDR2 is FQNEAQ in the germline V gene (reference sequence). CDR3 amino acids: CASSFDRWTGELFF. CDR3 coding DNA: TGTGCCAGCAGCTTCGATAGATGGACCGGGGAGCTGTTTTTT.

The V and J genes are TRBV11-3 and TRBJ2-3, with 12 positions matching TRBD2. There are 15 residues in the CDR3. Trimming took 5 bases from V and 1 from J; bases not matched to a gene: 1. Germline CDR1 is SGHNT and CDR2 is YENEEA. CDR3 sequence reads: CASSRLAGGTDTQYF. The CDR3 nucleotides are TGTGCCAGCAGCCGACTAGCGGGAGGCACAGATACGCAGTATTTT.

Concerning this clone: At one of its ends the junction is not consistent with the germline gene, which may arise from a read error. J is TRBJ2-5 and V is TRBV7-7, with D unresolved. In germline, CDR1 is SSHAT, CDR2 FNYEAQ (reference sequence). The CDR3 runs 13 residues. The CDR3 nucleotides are TGTGCTAGCAGCTTGGGATTCCAAGAGACCCAGTACTTC. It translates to CASSLGFQETQYF.

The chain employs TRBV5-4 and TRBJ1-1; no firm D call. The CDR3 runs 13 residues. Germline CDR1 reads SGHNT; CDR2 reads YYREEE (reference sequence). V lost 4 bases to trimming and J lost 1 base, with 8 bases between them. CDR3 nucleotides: TGTGCCAGCAGCAGAGTTACGAACACTGAAGCTTTCTTT. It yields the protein CASSRVTNTEAFF.

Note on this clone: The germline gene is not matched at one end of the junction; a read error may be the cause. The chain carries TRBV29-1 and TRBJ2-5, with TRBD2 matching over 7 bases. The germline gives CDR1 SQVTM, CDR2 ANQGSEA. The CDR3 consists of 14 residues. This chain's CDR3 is CSGEFWTRPETQYF. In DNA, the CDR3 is TGCAGCGGTGAATTCTGGACTAGGCCAGAGACCCAGTACTTC.

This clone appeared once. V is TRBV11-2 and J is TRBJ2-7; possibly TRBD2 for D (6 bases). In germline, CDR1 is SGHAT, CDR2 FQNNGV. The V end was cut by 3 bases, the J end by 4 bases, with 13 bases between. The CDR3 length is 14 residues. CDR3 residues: CASSFFGGAYEQYF. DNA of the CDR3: TGTGCCAGCAGCTTTTTCGGCGGGGCGTACGAGCAGTACTTC.

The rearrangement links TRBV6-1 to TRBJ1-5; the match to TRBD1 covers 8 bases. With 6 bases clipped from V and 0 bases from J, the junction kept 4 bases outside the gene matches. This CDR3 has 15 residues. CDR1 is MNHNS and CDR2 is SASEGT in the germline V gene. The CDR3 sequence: CASSQDRVSNQPQHF. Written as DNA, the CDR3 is TGTGCCAGCAGCCAGGACAGGGTTAGCAATCAGCCCCAGCATTTT.

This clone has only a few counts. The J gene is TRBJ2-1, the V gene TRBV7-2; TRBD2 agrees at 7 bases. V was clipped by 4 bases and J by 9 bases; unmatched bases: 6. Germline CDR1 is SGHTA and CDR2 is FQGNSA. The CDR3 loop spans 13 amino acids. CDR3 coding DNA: TGTGCCAGCAGCTACGGACTAGTTCCTGAGCAGTTCTTC. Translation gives CASSYGLVPEQFF. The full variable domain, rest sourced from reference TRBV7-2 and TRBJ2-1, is GAGVSQSPSNKVTEKGKDVELRCDPISGHTALYWYRQSLGQGLEFLIYFQGNSAPDKSGLPSDRFSAERTGGSVSTLTIQRTQQEDSAVYLCASSYGLVPEQFFGPGTRLTVL.

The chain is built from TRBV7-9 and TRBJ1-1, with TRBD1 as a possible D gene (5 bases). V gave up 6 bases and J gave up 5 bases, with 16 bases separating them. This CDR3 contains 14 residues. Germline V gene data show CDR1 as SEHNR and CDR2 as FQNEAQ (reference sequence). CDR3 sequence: CASSSYQGLTEAFF. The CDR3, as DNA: TGTGCCAGCAGTTCTTATCAGGGTTTAACTGAAGCTTTCTTT.

The CDR3 reads CASSLGLANGYTF. The CDR3 DNA follows: TGTGCCAGCAGCTTAGGTCTCGCGAACGGCTACACCTTC. V gene TRBV7-9 combines with J gene TRBJ1-2; no clear D. This CDR3 is built from 13 residues. V was shortened by 1 base and J by 8 bases, with 11 bases between the two germline ends. Germline V lookup: CDR1 SEHNR, CDR2 FQNEAQ (reference sequence).

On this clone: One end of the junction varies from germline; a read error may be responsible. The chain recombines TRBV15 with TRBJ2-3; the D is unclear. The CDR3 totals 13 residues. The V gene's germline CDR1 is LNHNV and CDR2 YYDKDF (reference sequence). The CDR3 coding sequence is TGTGCCACCAGCGGAGACCCCACAGATACGCAGTATTTT. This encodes CATSGDPTDTQYF.

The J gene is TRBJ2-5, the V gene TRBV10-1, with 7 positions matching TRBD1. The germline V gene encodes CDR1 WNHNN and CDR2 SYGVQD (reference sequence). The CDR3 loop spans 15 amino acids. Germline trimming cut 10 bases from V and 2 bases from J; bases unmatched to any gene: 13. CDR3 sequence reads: CATDLLTGSQETQYF. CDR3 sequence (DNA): TGCGCCACCGACCTCTTGACAGGGAGTCAAGAGACCCAGTACTTC.

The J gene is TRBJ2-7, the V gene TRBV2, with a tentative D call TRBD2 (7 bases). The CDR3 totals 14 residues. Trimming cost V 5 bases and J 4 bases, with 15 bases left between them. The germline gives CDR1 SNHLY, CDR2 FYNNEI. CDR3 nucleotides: TGTGCCAGCAGTTGGGAGGGGGTAGTGTACGAGCAGTACTTC. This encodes CASSWEGVVYEQYF. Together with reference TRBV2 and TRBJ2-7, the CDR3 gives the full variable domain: EPEVTQTPSHQVTQMGQEVILRCVPISNHLYFYWYRQILGQKVEFLVSFYNNEISEKSEIFDDQFSVERPDGSNFTLKIRSTKLEDSAMYFCASSWEGVVYEQYFGPGTRLTVT.

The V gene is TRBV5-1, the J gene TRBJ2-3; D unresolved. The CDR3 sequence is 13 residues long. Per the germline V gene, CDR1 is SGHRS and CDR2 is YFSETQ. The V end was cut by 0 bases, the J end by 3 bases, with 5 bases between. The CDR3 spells CASSLEGTDTQYF. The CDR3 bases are TGCGCCAGCAGCTTGGAGGGAACAGATACGCAGTATTTT. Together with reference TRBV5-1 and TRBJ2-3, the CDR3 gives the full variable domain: KAGVTQTPRYLIKTRGQQVTLSCSPISGHRSVSWYQQTPGQGLQFLFEYFSETQRNKGNFPGRFSGRQFSNSRSEMNVSTLELGDSALYLCASSLEGTDTQYFGPGTRLTVL.

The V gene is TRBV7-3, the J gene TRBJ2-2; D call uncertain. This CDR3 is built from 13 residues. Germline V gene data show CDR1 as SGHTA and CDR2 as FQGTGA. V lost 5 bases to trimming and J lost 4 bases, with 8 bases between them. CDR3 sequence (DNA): TGTGCCAGCAGCCCCGGGTTCACCGGGGAGCTGTTTTTT. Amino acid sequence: CASSPGFTGELFF.

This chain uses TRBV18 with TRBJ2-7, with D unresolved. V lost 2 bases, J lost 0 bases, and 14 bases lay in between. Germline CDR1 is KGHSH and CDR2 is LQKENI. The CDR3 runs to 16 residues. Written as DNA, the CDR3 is TGTGCCAGCTCACCATCGCCCATAAGACCCTCCTACGAGCAGTACTTC. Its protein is CASSPSPIRPSYEQYF.

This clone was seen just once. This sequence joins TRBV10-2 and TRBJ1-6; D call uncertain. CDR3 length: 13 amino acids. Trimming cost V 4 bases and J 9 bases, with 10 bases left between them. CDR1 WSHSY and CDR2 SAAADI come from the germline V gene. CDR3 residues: CASSVAPGSPLHF. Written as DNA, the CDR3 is TGCGCCAGCAGTGTTGCTCCGGGTTCACCCCTCCACTTT.

The chain's CDR3 is CASSGQFNQPQHF. DNA for the CDR3: TGTGCCAGCTCGGGACAGTTCAATCAGCCCCAGCATTTT. The chain joins TRBV6-1 to TRBJ1-5; 7 nucleotides line up with TRBD1. Germline loops: CDR1 MNHNS, CDR2 SASEGT. V shed 8 bases and J 3 bases; nucleotides not matched to a gene: 4. The CDR3 has 13 residues.